This T cell receptor (beta chain) was recovered during a study of T-cell reconstitution after alpha-beta-depleted transplantation in children. This clonotype was observed a handful of times. Using unique molecular identifiers, the investigators prepared the TCRbeta library. TCRdb independently ran MiXCR on the PCR reads; one entry per CDR3 protein. This sample has roughly 500,000 distinct CDR3 sequences; about 33% occur once, and the top ten carry around 2.4%. Sequencing was performed on PBMCs from the stem cell graft donor, taken from the stem cell graft. This TCR was sampled from a human donor who donated a stem cell graft to a child with aplastic anemia.

CDR3 sequence (DNA): TGTGCCAGCAGCGGGCCCCCTGGGGGGCGCCAAGAGACCCAGTACTTC. Its protein is CASSGPPGGRQETQYF. The chain recombines TRBV7-2 with TRBJ2-5, with D possibly being TRBD1 or TRBD2 (6 bases each). Trimming cost V 5 bases and J 1 base, with 17 bases left between them. Germline V gene data show CDR1 as SGHTA and CDR2 as FQGNSA. CDR3 length: 16 residues.